This is a list of T cell receptor beta chains from one sample in a study of T cell responses to AZD1222 COVID-19 vaccine. Using immunoSEQ multiplex PCR, the repertoire was profiled, and TCRdb retains in-frame clones only, with some absent. The sample carries more than 100,000 clones, 80% to 95% recorded once. The sequencing used peripheral blood, collected on day 0 of AZD1222 vaccination. The receptors originated from an adult in good health. CDR3s include the opening cysteine and the closing phenylalanine or tryptophan. A D gene is named only where the DNA matches it firmly. Clone size is stated in some rows and not others, as once, few, many or a class when expanded.

20	TRBD1	TRBV7-8	NA	TRBJ1-5	CASSSFPRTGLLYSNQPQHF	TGTGCCAGCAGCTCCTTTCCGAGGACAGGATTACTTTATAGCAATCAGCCCCAGCATTTT
17	NA	TRBV13	NA	TRBJ1-3	CASSLGDGEPRRNTIYF	TGTGCCAGCAGCTTAGGGGACGGGGAACCTCGGCGAAACACCATATATTTT
14	NA	TRBV5-1	once	TRBJ1-4	CASNQFQGREKLFF	TGCGCCAGCAACCAATTTCAAGGGAGAGAAAAACTGTTTTTT
11	NA	TRBV27	NA	TRBJ1-5	CASSSGGPQHF	TGTGCCAGCAGTTCGGGGGGGCCCCAGCATTTT
14	NA	TRBV20-1	NA	TRBJ1-1	CSASRDQMNTEAFF	TGCAGTGCTAGTAGAGACCAGATGAACACTGAAGCTTTCTTT
18	TRBD2	TRBV28	NA	TRBJ2-1	CASSSASGIRVGLNEQFF	TGTGCCAGCAGTTCGGCCAGCGGGATAAGAGTGGGGCTCAATGAGCAGTTCTTC
12	NA	TRBV9	NA	TRBJ2-7	CASSANFYEQYF	TGTGCCAGCAGCGCCAACTTCTACGAGCAGTACTTC
15	TRBD2	TRBV24-1	NA	TRBJ2-3	CATSDQLAGRDTQYF	TGTGCCACCAGTGATCAACTAGCGGGAAGAGATACGCAGTATTTT
15	NA	TRBV6-5	NA	TRBJ1-3	CASSRRRVDGNTIYF	TGTGCCAGCAGCCGGCGTAGGGTAGATGGAAACACCATATATTTT
11	TRBD2	TRBV28	NA	TRBJ2-1	CACRQGLAPVF	TGTGCCTGCAGACAGGGACTAGCCCCCGTCTTC
14	TRBD2	TRBV27	NA	TRBJ2-7	CASGYSGSSYEQYF	TGTGCCAGCGGTTATAGCGGGAGCTCCTACGAGCAGTACTTC
12	NA	TRBV5-6	once	TRBJ2-7	CASSFEGYEQYF	TGTGCCAGCAGCTTTGAAGGTTACGAGCAGTACTTC
14	TRBD1	TRBV18	once	TRBJ1-6	CASSPGTENSPLHF	TGTGCCAGCTCACCAGGGACAGAGAATTCACCCCTCCACTTT
16	NA	TRBV2	NA	TRBJ1-2	CASSEQGGGNNYGYTF	TGTGCCAGCAGTGAACAAGGTGGAGGGAATAACTATGGCTACACCTTC
11	NA	TRBV29-1	NA	TRBJ2-1	CSTTAYNEQFF	TGCAGCACGACTGCATACAATGAGCAGTTCTTC
16	TRBD2	TRBV7-6	few	TRBJ2-2	CASSPGTSVITGELFF	TGTGCCAGCAGCCCCGGGACTAGCGTAATCACCGGGGAGCTGTTTTTT
17	NA	TRBV2	NA	TRBJ1-3	CASRPGEAVTSGNTIYF	TGTGCCAGCAGGCCCGGGGAGGCAGTGACCTCTGGAAACACCATATATTTT
15	NA	TRBV7-9	once	TRBJ1-2	CASSHGSAAIYGYTF	TGTGCCAGCAGCCACGGGTCTGCGGCGATCTATGGCTACACCTTC
12	NA	TRBV5-6	NA	TRBJ2-2	CASSLGFGELFF	TGTGCCAGCAGCTTGGGGTTCGGGGAGCTGTTTTTT
14	NA	TRBV7-9	NA	TRBJ1-1	CASSLDTLNTEAFF	TGTGCCAGCAGCTTAGACACCCTTAACACTGAAGCTTTCTTT
13	NA	TRBV11-2	NA	TRBJ1-1	CASSSPPNTEAFF	TGTGCCAGCAGCTCGCCACCGAACACTGAAGCTTTCTTT
12	NA	TRBV7-2	NA	TRBJ2-3	CASSPDTDTQYF	TGTGCCAGCAGCCCCGACACAGATACGCAGTATTTT
13	NA	TRBV4-3	NA	TRBJ2-7	CASSQAARDEQYF	TGCGCCAGCAGCCAAGCGGCACGGGACGAGCAGTACTTC
17	NA	TRBV7-9	NA	TRBJ2-7	CASSLSPTGRGSYEQYF	TGTGCCAGCAGCTTATCCCCCACGGGAAGGGGCTCCTACGAGCAGTACTTC
15	TRBD1	TRBV30	NA	TRBJ1-5	CAWSTGGNSNQPQHF	TGTGCCTGGTCGACAGGGGGGAATAGCAATCAGCCCCAGCATTTT
15	NA	TRBV6-5	NA	TRBJ1-2	CASSYSAGANYGYTF	TGTGCCAGCAGTTACTCTGCAGGGGCTAACTATGGCTACACCTTC
14	NA	TRBV18	few	TRBJ2-3	CASSPPSNTDTQYF	TGTGCCAGCTCACCACCAAGCAACACAGATACGCAGTATTTT
15	NA	TRBV19	NA	TRBJ2-7	CASSPPGVALYEQYF	TGTGCCAGTAGTCCCCCCGGGGTAGCGCTCTACGAGCAGTACTTC
16	TRBD2	TRBV7-2	once	TRBJ2-1	CASRVGLGGATNEQFF	TGTGCCAGCCGCGTTGGCCTCGGGGGGGCCACGAATGAGCAGTTCTTC
14	TRBD1	TRBV11-2	NA	TRBJ2-5	CASSLGQGGETQYF	TGTGCCAGCAGCCTGGGACAGGGGGGAGAGACCCAGTACTTC
14	NA	TRBV21-1	few	TRBJ2-4	CASSIGVAKNIQYF	TGTGCCAGCAGCATAGGAGTAGCCAAAAACATTCAGTACTTC
12	NA	TRBV13	NA	TRBJ2-2	CASSLGTGELFF	TGTGCCAGCAGCTTAGGCACCGGGGAGCTGTTTTTT
12	NA	TRBV9	once	TRBJ1-2	CASSVTGPAYTF	TGTGCCAGCAGCGTAACAGGGCCCGCCTACACCTTC
17	NA	TRBV5-6	NA	TRBJ2-5	CASSLWARGTQGETQYF	TGTGCCAGCAGCTTATGGGCCCGGGGGACTCAGGGCGAGACCCAGTACTTC
16	TRBD2	TRBV4-1	NA	TRBJ2-1	CASSLSGESSYNEQFF	TGCGCCAGCAGCCTTAGCGGGGAAAGCTCCTACAATGAGCAGTTCTTC
13	NA	TRBV14	once	TRBJ1-3	CASSPSSGNTIYF	TGTGCCAGCAGCCCATCTAGCGGAAACACCATATATTTT
15	NA	TRBV10-1	once	TRBJ2-3	CASSDSQGWADTQYF	TGCGCCAGCAGTGATTCACAGGGATGGGCAGATACGCAGTATTTT
13	NA	TRBV11-3	NA	TRBJ2-7	CASSFTGAGEQYF	TGTGCCAGCAGCTTTACGGGGGCGGGTGAGCAGTACTTC
14	NA	TRBV7-2	once	TRBJ1-1	CASSLGQMNTEAFF	TGTGCCAGCAGCTTAGGTCAGATGAACACTGAAGCTTTCTTT
18	NA	TRBV5-4	NA	TRBJ2-2	CASSLLIVAPHNTGELFF	TGTGCCAGCAGCCTACTCATAGTCGCGCCCCATAACACCGGGGAGCTGTTTTTT
13	NA	TRBV28	NA	TRBJ1-5	CASSLGSLGTQHF	TGTGCCAGCAGTTTAGGCAGTTTGGGCACACAGCATTTT
13	NA	TRBV27	NA	TRBJ2-1	CASSLRYYNEQFF	TGTGCCAGCAGTTTACGGTACTACAATGAGCAGTTCTTC
16	TRBD1	TRBV7-9	NA	TRBJ2-3	CASSFESAATGGTQYF	TGTGCCAGCAGCTTTGAGTCTGCGGCCACAGGGGGGACGCAGTATTTT